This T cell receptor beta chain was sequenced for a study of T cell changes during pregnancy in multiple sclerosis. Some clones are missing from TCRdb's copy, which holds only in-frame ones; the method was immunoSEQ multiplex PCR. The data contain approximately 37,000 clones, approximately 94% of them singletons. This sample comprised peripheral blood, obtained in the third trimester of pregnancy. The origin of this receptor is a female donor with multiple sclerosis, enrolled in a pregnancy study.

The CDR3, as DNA: TGTGCCAGCAGTGAACTCGCGGGGGGCGTTAATGAGCAGTTCTTC. Protein sequence: CASSELAGGVNEQFF. The chain is built from TRBV2 and TRBJ2-1; 8 bases align to TRBD2. The CDR3 runs to 15 residues. In germline, CDR1 is SNHLY, CDR2 FYNNEI. V gave up 2 bases and J gave up 7 bases; unmatched junction bases: 7.